This T cell receptor beta chain was sequenced in a study of shared clonotypes between healthy human individuals. Whole-study context: Plates per donor: three CD4 naive, three CD4 memory, two CD8 naive, one CD8 memory.

Study-wide findings and caveats: It was observed that around 5% of naive CD4 clonotypes were shared across several donors.

Donors comprised healthy HIV-negative adults lacking recent acute infections or vaccinations. In the case of this clone: Its antigen remains unidentified.

Trimming took 0 bases from V and 4 from J; bases not matched to a gene: 9. In germline, CDR1 is SGHNT, CDR2 YYREEE (reference sequence). CDR3 length equals 16 residues. Several immunoSEQ 96-well plates shared each subset's DNA, each plate a replicate. Generated by immunoSEQ multiplex PCR, the TCRdb table keeps only in-frame clones and is missing some. Here the sample spans approximately 100,000 clones, about 70% being singletons. This sequence joins TRBV5-4 and TRBJ2-5, with 7 bases identical to TRBD2. This sequence was found in a woman aged 30 to 39 in good health. The material sequenced was memory CD8+ T cells sorted from blood. Documented subset: CD45RO+ cells pooled with CCR7-negative TemRA cells. The CDR3 DNA sequence: TGTGCCAGCAGCTTGGCCGGACTAGATCGTGGAGAGACCCAGTACTTC. Protein product: CASSLAGLDRGETQYF.